This is a list of T cell receptor beta chains from one sample in a study of beta chain features in type 1 diabetes. Some clones are missing from TCRdb's copy, which holds only in-frame ones; the method was immunoSEQ multiplex PCR. Among some 700,000 clones listed, around 15% were seen once. Sequenced sample: naive CD4+ T cells from blood. These receptors all come from a man aged 18 to 29 with type 1 diabetes. CDR3s leave out the opening cysteine and the closing phenylalanine or tryptophan. The order of the fields is J gene, D gene, V gene, CDR3 protein. The D gene is left open where the match is weak.

>TRBJ1-5|TRBD1|TRBV30
AWSVQGGSNQPQH
>TRBJ1-1|.|TRBV2
ASMGFGGEAF
>TRBJ2-1|.|TRBV5-1
ASSFTSAYNEQF
>TRBJ2-2|.|TRBV2
ASSAENTGELF
>TRBJ2-3|.|TRBV20-1
SAYTDTQY
>TRBJ2-3|TRBD2|TRBV7-6
ASSLAGGSTDTQY
>TRBJ1-2|.|TRBV25-1
ASSVSGTALIT
>TRBJ2-2|.|TRBV30
AWSSRSGGELF
>TRBJ1-1|.|TRBV10-2
ASTSGTRPEAF
>TRBJ2-7|.|TRBV15
ATSRPGPNYEQY
>TRBJ2-1|.|TRBV6-1
ASSVGNGEQF
>TRBJ1-1|.|TRBV29-1
SVAHRVPYEEAF
>TRBJ2-6|.|TRBV2
ASSEWGNSGANVLT
>TRBJ2-3|TRBD1|TRBV7-9
ASSLGQGATDTQY
>TRBJ1-2|.|TRBV6-1
ATRPEIGPHGYT
>TRBJ2-5|TRBD2|TRBV30
AWRTSGGETQY
>TRBJ1-1|.|TRBV30
AWSLSGEAF
>TRBJ2-1|.|TRBV5-1
ASSLDTGSRANEQF
>TRBJ2-5|.|TRBV5-1
ASSPYGHGETQY
>TRBJ2-1|.|TRBV5-1
ASSLAMGEGGEQF
>TRBJ1-1|.|TRBV5-6
ASSFLQGEATEAF
>TRBJ2-7|.|TRBV19
ASSAIGASLEYEQY
>TRBJ2-7|.|TRBV18
ASSPPGTWGEQY
>TRBJ2-1|TRBD1|TRBV5-1
ASSGDRGSDEQF
>TRBJ2-5|.|TRBV27
ASSHRGSETQY
>TRBJ2-2|.|TRBV7-8
ASSFGRAGAPGGELF
>TRBJ2-1|.|TRBV5-1
ASSQRLGPYNEQF
>TRBJ1-6|.|TRBV7-9
ASSSQVGSSPLH
>TRBJ2-6|.|TRBV5-1
ASSGGSTVSGANVLT
>TRBJ2-1|.|TRBV7-3
ASSPRAVNNEQF
>TRBJ2-7|TRBD1|TRBV5-4
ASSIGDRGYEQY
>TRBJ2-4|.|TRBV10-1
ASSTSPQGDIQY
>TRBJ2-3|TRBD2|TRBV2
ASTELAEADTQY
>TRBJ2-1|.|TRBV21-1
ASSKRQNEQF
>TRBJ1-2|.|TRBV6-5
ASSYEGNYGYT
>TRBJ1-1|.|TRBV4-1
ASSQDRGGSTEAF
>TRBJ1-6|.|TRBV6-4
ASSDSGTANSPLH
>TRBJ1-2|.|TRBV28
ASIRPGLDYGYT
>TRBJ1-6|.|TRBV19
ASSIGDTLH
>TRBJ1-2|.|TRBV10-3
AISESGDYYGYT
>TRBJ1-4|TRBD1|TRBV4-1
ASSQGVRDRY
>TRBJ1-5|.|TRBV5-1
ASSSGAEDQPQH
>TRBJ1-3|.|TRBV29-1
SVDPTGSGNTIY
>TRBJ1-1|.|TRBV28
ASRTQGGKTEAF
>TRBJ1-1|.|TRBV25-1
ASSGVPGAGKGGTEAF